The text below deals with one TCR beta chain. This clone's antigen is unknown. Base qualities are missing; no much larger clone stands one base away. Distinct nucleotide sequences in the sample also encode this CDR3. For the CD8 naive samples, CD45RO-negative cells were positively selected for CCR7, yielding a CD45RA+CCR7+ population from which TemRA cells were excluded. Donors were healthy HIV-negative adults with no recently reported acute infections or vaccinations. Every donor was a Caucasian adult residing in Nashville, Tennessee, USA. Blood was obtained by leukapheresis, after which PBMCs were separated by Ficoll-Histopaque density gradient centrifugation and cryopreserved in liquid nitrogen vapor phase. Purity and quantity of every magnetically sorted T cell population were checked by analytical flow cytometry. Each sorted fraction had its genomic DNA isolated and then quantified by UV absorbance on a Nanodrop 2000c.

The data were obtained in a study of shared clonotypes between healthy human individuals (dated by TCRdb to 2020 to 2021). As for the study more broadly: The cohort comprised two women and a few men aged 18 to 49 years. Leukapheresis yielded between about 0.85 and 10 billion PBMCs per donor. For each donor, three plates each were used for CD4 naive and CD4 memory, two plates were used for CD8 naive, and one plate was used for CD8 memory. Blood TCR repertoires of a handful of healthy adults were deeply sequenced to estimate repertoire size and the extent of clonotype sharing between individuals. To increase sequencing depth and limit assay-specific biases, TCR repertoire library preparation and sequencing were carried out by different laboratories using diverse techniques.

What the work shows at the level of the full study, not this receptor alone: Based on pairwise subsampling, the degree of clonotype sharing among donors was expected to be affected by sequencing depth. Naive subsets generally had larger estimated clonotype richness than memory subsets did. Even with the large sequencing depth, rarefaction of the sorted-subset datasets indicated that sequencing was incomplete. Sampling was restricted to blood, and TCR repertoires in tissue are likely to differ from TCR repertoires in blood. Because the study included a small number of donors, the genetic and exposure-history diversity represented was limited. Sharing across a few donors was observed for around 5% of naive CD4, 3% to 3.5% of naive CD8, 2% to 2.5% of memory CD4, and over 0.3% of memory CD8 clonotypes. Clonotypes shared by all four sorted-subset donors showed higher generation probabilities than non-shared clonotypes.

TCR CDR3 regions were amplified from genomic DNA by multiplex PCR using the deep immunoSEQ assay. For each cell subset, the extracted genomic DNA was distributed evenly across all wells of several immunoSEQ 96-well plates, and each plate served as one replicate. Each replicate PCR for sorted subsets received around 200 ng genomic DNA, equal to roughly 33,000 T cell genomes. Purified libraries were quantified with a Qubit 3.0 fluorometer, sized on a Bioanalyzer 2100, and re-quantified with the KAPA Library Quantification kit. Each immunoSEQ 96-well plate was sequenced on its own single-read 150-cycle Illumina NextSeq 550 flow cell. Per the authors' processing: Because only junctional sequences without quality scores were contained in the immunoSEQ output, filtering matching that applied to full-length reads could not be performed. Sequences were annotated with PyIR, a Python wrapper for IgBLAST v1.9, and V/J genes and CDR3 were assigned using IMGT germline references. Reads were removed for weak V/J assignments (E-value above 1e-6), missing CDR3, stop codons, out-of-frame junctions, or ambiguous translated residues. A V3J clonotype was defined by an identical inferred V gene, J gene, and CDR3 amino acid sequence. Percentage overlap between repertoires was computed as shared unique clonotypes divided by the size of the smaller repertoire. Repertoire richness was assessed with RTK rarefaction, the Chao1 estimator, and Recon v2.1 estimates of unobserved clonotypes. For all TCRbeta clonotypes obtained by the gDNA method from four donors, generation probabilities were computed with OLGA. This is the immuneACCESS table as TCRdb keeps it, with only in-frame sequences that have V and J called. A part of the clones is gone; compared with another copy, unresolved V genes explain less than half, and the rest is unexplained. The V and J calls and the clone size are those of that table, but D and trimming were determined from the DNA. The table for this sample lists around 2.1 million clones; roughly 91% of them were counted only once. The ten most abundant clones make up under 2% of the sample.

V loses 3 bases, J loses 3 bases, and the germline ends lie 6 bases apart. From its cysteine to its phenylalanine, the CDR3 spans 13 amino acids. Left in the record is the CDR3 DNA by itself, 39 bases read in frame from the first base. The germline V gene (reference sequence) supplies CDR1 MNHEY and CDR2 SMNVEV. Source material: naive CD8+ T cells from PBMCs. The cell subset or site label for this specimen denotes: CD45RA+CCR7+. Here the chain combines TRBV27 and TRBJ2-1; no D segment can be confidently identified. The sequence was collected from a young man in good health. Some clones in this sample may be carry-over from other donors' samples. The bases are TGTGCCAGCAGTTTCGAAGGCTACAATGAGCAGTTCTTC. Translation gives CASSFEGYNEQFF.